The clone carrying this T cell receptor (beta chain) occurred many times. TCRdb re-called the 5' RACE reads through MiXCR, storing one row per CDR3 protein. The sample contains 450,000 to 600,000 distinct CDR3 sequences, approximately 15% of which appear only once. Germline loops: CDR1 KGHDR, CDR2 SFDVKD. The CDR3 length is 14 residues. V was clipped by 0 bases and J by 8 bases, with 12 bases between them. The sample originates from a study of T cells after yellow fever vaccination. The chain has TRBV24-1 and TRBJ1-2; D not certain. This sequence originates from a man aged 30 to 39 who received the YFV17D yellow fever vaccine. The sample consisted of PBMCs, taken on the day of the yellow fever booster vaccination. The CDR3: CATSDLRHDNGYTF. CDR3 in DNA: TGTGCCACCAGTGATTTGCGTCATGACAACGGCTACACCTTC.